These T cell receptor beta chains were read from a single sample in a study of high-grade serous ovarian cancer treatment subgroups. The table came from immunoSEQ multiplex PCR; TCRdb's copy has only in-frame clones and leaves some out. Among about 33,000 clones listed, approximately 81% were seen once. Sequencing used tumor tissue. The receptors shown here come from a human donor with high-grade serous ovarian cancer. Both conserved end residues are part of each CDR3. The D gene is left open where the match is weak. The size field is filled for only some rows; it gives once, few, many or a size class.

J | D | size | V | CDR3 | DNA
TRBJ1-3 | - | - | TRBV10-3 | CAISSGDTIYF | TGTGCCATCAGTTCAGGGGATACCATATATTTT
TRBJ2-2 | - | - | TRBV7-3 | CASSPQSPAARGELFF | TGTGCCAGCAGCCCCCAATCCCCCGCGGCCCGCGGGGAGCTGTTTTTT
TRBJ1-4 | TRBD1 | - | TRBV28 | CASSLGQANEKLFF | TGTGCCAGCAGCCTCGGACAGGCTAATGAAAAACTGTTTTTT
TRBJ2-3 | - | - | TRBV30 | CAWSATRDTQYF | TGTGCCTGGAGTGCCACGAGAGATACGCAGTATTTT
TRBJ2-3 | - | once | TRBV15 | CATSRDTADTQYF | TGTGCCACCAGCAGAGATACGGCAGATACGCAGTATTTT
TRBJ2-7 | - | - | TRBV7-8 | CASSPVSGSGPYEQYF | TGTGCCAGCAGCCCCGTTAGTGGAAGCGGTCCCTACGAGCAGTACTTC
TRBJ1-2 | - | - | TRBV19 | CASTNGWEGGYTF | TGTGCCAGTACCAATGGATGGGAGGGAGGCTACACCTTC
TRBJ1-1 | - | few | TRBV2 | CASSEVGGTGDEAFF | TGTGCCAGCAGTGAAGTCGGGGGGACGGGGGATGAAGCTTTCTTT
TRBJ1-1 | - | - | TRBV9 | CASSVGRSTEAFF | TGTGCCAGCAGCGTTGGGCGATCTACTGAAGCTTTCTTT
TRBJ1-5 | - | - | TRBV12-5 | CASGLARRGKDQPQHF | TGTGCTAGTGGTTTGGCCCGGAGGGGGAAAGATCAGCCCCAGCATTTT
TRBJ2-7 | - | - | TRBV19 | CASSQSGDWSYEQYF | TGTGCCAGTAGTCAGTCAGGGGATTGGTCCTACGAGCAGTACTTC
TRBJ2-5 | - | - | TRBV4-1 | CASSQERQGGSETQYF | TGCGCCAGCAGCCAAGAAAGACAGGGAGGTTCCGAGACCCAGTACTTC
TRBJ1-5 | TRBD1 | - | TRBV28 | CASSPTGGGQPQHF | TGTGCCAGCAGTCCTACAGGGGGCGGTCAGCCCCAGCATTTT
TRBJ2-7 | TRBD2 | - | TRBV5-1 | CASSPQLAGGEQYF | TGCGCCAGCAGCCCCCAACTAGCGGGAGGCGAGCAGTACTTC
TRBJ2-1 | TRBD2 | once | TRBV5-6 | CASSLTSSGSSYNEQFF | TGTGCCAGCAGCTTGACGTCTAGCGGGAGCTCCTACAATGAGCAGTTCTTC
TRBJ1-6 | TRBD1 | - | TRBV4-2 | CASSQGRTGKETYNSPLHF | TGTGCCAGCAGCCAAGGCCGGACAGGGAAAGAGACCTATAATTCACCCCTCCACTTT
TRBJ2-7 | - | - | TRBV4-3 | CASSLLTGSYEQYF | TGCGCCAGCAGCCTCCTAACAGGGTCCTACGAGCAGTACTTC
TRBJ1-2 | - | - | TRBV28 | CASSLGGNFYGYTF | TGTGCCAGCAGTTTAGGCGGAAACTTCTATGGCTACACCTTC
TRBJ1-3 | TRBD1 | - | TRBV6-5 | CASSPTGAGNTIYF | TGTGCCAGCAGTCCGACAGGGGCTGGAAACACCATATATTTT
TRBJ2-7 | - | - | TRBV5-4 | CASSSSQGPPYEQYF | TGTGCCAGCAGCTCTAGTCAGGGGCCTCCCTACGAGCAGTACTTC
TRBJ2-5 | - | few | TRBV21-1 | CASTVQETQYF | TGTGCCAGCACCGTACAAGAGACCCAGTACTTC
TRBJ1-3 | - | - | TRBV11-3 | CASSWNRGSLENTIYF | TGTGCCAGCAGCTGGAACCGGGGGTCCCTTGAAAACACCATATATTTT
TRBJ2-2 | - | - | TRBV11-3 | CASSNRNTGELFF | TGTGCCAGCAGCAACAGGAACACCGGGGAGCTGTTTTTT
TRBJ2-2 | - | few | TRBV19 | CASSPSRMTGELFF | TGTGCCAGTAGTCCCTCGAGGATGACCGGGGAGCTGTTTTTT
TRBJ2-2 | TRBD1 | few | TRBV5-1 | CASSFRDRDVGELFF | TGCGCCAGCAGCTTCCGGGACAGGGACGTCGGGGAGCTGTTTTTT
TRBJ2-3 | - | - | TRBV6-7 | CASSYSDRGSDTQYF | TGTGCCAGCAGTTACTCGGACCGAGGCTCAGATACGCAGTATTTT
TRBJ2-1 | TRBD2 | - | TRBV4-2 | CASSQVLAGDYNEQFF | TGTGCCAGCAGCCAGGTACTAGCGGGAGACTACAATGAGCAGTTCTTC
TRBJ2-2 | TRBD2 | - | TRBV7-3 | CASSQSGRGPNTGELFF | TGTGCCAGCAGCCAAAGCGGGAGAGGCCCGAACACCGGGGAGCTGTTTTTT
TRBJ2-6 | - | once | TRBV11-2 | CASSPGAGANVLTF | TGTGCCAGCAGCCCGGGAGCTGGGGCCAACGTCCTGACTTTC
TRBJ1-2 | - | few | TRBV5-4 | CASSGTGLYGYTF | TGTGCCAGCAGCGGAACAGGGTTATATGGCTACACCTTC
TRBJ2-7 | TRBD1 | - | TRBV30 | CAWRVTGQWTSQEGEQYF | TGTGCCTGGAGGGTTACGGGACAGTGGACCTCGCAAGAAGGGGAGCAGTACTTC
TRBJ1-3 | - | - | TRBV4-1 | CASSQGPGTTGNTIYF | TGCGCCAGCAGCCAAGGTCCCGGGACAACTGGAAACACCATATATTTT
TRBJ1-1 | TRBD1 | few | TRBV9 | CASSPSWDSSSNTEAFF | TGTGCCAGCAGCCCCTCGTGGGACAGTTCATCGAACACTGAAGCTTTCTTT
TRBJ2-1 | TRBD2 | - | TRBV19 | CASSIRPGGRDEQFF | TGTGCCAGTAGTATACGGCCGGGAGGGCGGGATGAGCAGTTCTTC
TRBJ2-7 | TRBD1 | - | TRBV6-1 | CALDRGDEQYF | TGTGCCTTGGACAGGGGTGACGAGCAGTACTTC
TRBJ2-6 | - | - | TRBV12-5 | CASGRQEPPGPSGANVLTF | TGTGCTAGTGGTAGACAGGAACCTCCGGGTCCCTCTGGGGCCAACGTCCTGACTTTC
TRBJ2-7 | - | - | TRBV7-5 | CVRSSLHEQYF | TGTGTCAGAAGCTCGCTGCACGAGCAGTACTTC
TRBJ1-4 | - | few | TRBV14 | CASSQGIREKLFF | TGTGCCAGCAGCCAAGGCATCAGGGAAAAACTGTTTTTT
TRBJ2-1 | TRBD2 | - | TRBV7-2 | CASSAYSGRVEQFF | TGTGCCAGCAGCGCCTATAGCGGGAGAGTTGAGCAGTTCTTC
TRBJ1-5 | - | - | TRBV28 | CASRRINQPQHF | TGTGCCAGCAGACGGATAAATCAGCCCCAGCATTTT
TRBJ2-4 | TRBD1 | - | TRBV5-6 | CASSLAGTGSWYF | TGTGCCAGCAGCCTAGCCGGGACAGGGAGTTGGTACTTC
TRBJ1-1 | - | - | TRBV29-1 | CIGVTWGTEAFF | TGCATAGGTGTTACTTGGGGCACTGAAGCTTTCTTT
TRBJ2-7 | TRBD2 | once | TRBV28 | CASSLGGSSYEQYF | TGTGCCAGCAGTTTGGGCGGGAGCTCCTACGAGCAGTACTTC
TRBJ2-1 | TRBD2 | - | TRBV7-3 | CASSLGTSLFF | TGTGCCAGCAGCTTAGGGACTAGCCTGTTCTTC
TRBJ2-1 | TRBD2 | - | TRBV4-2 | CASSLAGSSYNEQFF | TGTGCCAGCAGCCTAGCGGGAAGCTCCTACAATGAGCAGTTCTTC
TRBJ2-5 | - | - | TRBV7-7 | CASSWGLGEETQYF | TGTGCCAGCAGCTGGGGACTTGGGGAAGAGACCCAGTACTTC
TRBJ1-1 | - | few | TRBV29-1 | CSVSPGQNTEAFF | TGCAGCGTTTCACCGGGACAGAACACTGAAGCTTTCTTT
TRBJ2-1 | - | - | TRBV19 | CASSKGGRGLRDEQFF | TGTGCCAGTAGTAAGGGCGGGCGGGGTCTTCGGGATGAGCAGTTCTTC